This T cell receptor beta chain was identified during a study of human T cells and chemical hapten exposure. How the authors handled the data: Sample TCR counts, which ranged from about 20,000 to 690,600, had a median of around 96,000. TCRdb ran MiXCR on the RACE reads and lists one entry per CDR3 protein. For this entry, the V and J calls and clone size follow TCRdb and not the study's own pipeline. The repertoire consists of 65,000 to 90,000 distinct CDR3 sequences, with less than 15% occurring once and the leading ten covering about 4.6%. The CDR3 is 16 residues long. This clonotype was seen many times. Time point meaning: pre-sensitization, week 0. The treatment: therapeutic diphenylcyclopropenone sensitization with weekly scalp DPC. Alopecia patients deemed DPC-suitable, aged 18 to 70, excluding pregnancy.

The TCR sequence derives from a woman between 45 and 60 years old with alopecia areata. Some clones in this sample may be carry-over from other donors' samples. The chain uses TRBV3-2 and TRBJ2-1. TRBV3-2 has pseudogene status. The material was whole blood, obtained in connection with sensitization to the hapten diphenylcyclopropenone (DPC). The CDR3 loop is CASSPMASGSYNEQFF. CDR3 bases: TGTGCCAGCAGCCCCATGGCGTCTGGCTCCTACAATGAGCAGTTCTTC.